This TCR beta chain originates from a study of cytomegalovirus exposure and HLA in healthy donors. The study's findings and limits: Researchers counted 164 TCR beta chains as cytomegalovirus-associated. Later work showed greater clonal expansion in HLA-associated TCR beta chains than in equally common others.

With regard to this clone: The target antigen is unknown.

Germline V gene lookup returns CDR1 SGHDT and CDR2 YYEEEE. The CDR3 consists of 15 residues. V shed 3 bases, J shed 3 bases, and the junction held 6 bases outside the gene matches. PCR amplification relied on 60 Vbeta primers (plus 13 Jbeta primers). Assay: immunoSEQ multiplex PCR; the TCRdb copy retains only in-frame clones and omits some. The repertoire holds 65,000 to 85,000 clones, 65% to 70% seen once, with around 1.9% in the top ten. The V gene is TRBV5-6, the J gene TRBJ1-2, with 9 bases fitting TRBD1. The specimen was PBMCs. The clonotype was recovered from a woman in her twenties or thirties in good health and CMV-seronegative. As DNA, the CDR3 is TGTGCCAGCAGCTCGCCGACAGGGGGTTACTATGGCTACACCTTC. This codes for CASSSPTGGYYGYTF.